These 13 T cell receptor beta chains were sequenced from one sample in a study of CD8 T cells in ankylosing spondylitis. TCRdb itself ran the 5' RACE reads through MiXCR, one entry per CDR3 protein. The table shows 200,000 to 250,000 distinct CDR3 sequences, with roughly 25% occurring only once. The sequencing sample was made of blood, either unsorted or a sorted T cell fraction (not recorded which). The receptors stem from a male donor with ankylosing spondylitis or in good health (not recorded which).

The rearrangement uses TRBV7-2 and TRBJ1-5; possible D gene TRBD1, 5 bases. Per the germline V gene, CDR1 is SGHTA and CDR2 is FQGNSA. CDR3 size: 11 residues. Trimming pared 1 base from V and 11 bases from J, leaving 6 bases between. CDR3 nucleotides: TGTGCCAGCAGCTTAGGAGGGGCCCAGCATTTT. It codes for CASSLGGAQHF.

V and J are TRBV6-1 and TRBJ2-3; perhaps TRBD2 as D (6 bases). This CDR3 comprises 14 residues. Trimming shortened V by 6 bases and J by 0 bases, and 10 bases separated the two germline ends. CDR1 MNHNS and CDR2 SASEGT come from the germline V gene. This chain's CDR3 is CASSKGTSTDTQYF. The CDR3 DNA follows: TGTGCCAGCAGCAAAGGGACTAGCACAGATACGCAGTATTTT.

This rearrangement joins TRBV20-1 to TRBJ1-2; no definite D call. The CDR3 length is 13 residues. Germline V gene sequence: CDR1 DFQATT, CDR2 SNEGSKA (reference sequence). The germline V and J ends were trimmed by 6 bases and 2 bases, with 13 bases remaining between them. CDR3 sequence reads: CSADPSGNYGYTF. CDR3 coding DNA: TGCAGTGCGGACCCGAGTGGGAACTATGGCTACACCTTC.

The rearrangement uses TRBV7-2 and TRBJ2-1, with 9 bases matching TRBD2. The V gene end was trimmed by 5 bases and the J gene end by 7 bases; junction bases not matched to a gene: 9. Germline V lookup: CDR1 SGHTA, CDR2 FQGNSA. The CDR3 runs 15 residues. This chain's CDR3 is CASSQTGSGRNEQFF. The CDR3 coding sequence is TGTGCCAGCAGCCAAACCGGAAGCGGGAGGAATGAGCAGTTCTTC.

The table lists this clonotype with many counts. The V call is TRBV29-1, the J call TRBJ2-1; a possible D gene is TRBD2 (6 bases). The germline V gene encodes CDR1 SQVTM and CDR2 ANQGSEA. This CDR3 has 14 residues. Trimming took off 6 bases at V and 2 bases at J, with 14 bases between the two ends. CDR3 nucleotides: TGCAGCGTGTACGGGACTGGACCCTACAATGAGCAGTTCTTC. The encoded protein is CSVYGTGPYNEQFF.

The CDR3 is CSARVLAGAHEQYF. The CDR3 DNA reads as TGCAGTGCTAGAGTCTTGGCGGGAGCGCATGAGCAGTACTTC. The chain combines TRBV20-1 with TRBJ2-7; the match to TRBD2 covers 7 bases. CDR1 is DFQATT, CDR2 SNEGSKA, per germline (reference sequence). This CDR3 contains 14 residues. J gave up 7 bases and V 1 base, and 10 bases lay outside the gene matches.

This clonotype has ten or more counts. The rearrangement joins TRBV6-5 to TRBJ1-1; no definite D call. V was shortened by 4 bases and J by 3 bases, with 9 bases between the two germline ends. Per germline, CDR1 MNHEY and CDR2 SVGAGI. CDR3 length: 13 amino acids. The CDR3 coding sequence is TGTGCCAGCAGTTTCTCCCGGGACACTGAAGCTTTCTTT. Its protein is CASSFSRDTEAFF.

The J gene is TRBJ2-7, the V gene TRBV20-1; 7 bases map to TRBD1. Germline V CDR1 and CDR2: DFQATT, SNEGSKA (reference sequence). J lost 2 bases, V lost 3 bases, and 7 bases had no gene match. This CDR3 has 14 amino acids. The CDR3 spells CSARHTGVPYEQYF. In DNA, the CDR3 is TGCAGTGCTAGGCATACAGGGGTTCCCTACGAGCAGTACTTC.

This clonotype has just a few counts. This chain joins TRBV5-6 and TRBJ2-2; D unclear. The V end lost 0 bases, the J end lost 6 bases, and 6 bases lay between the germline ends. This CDR3 comprises 13 residues. CDR1 and CDR2 from the germline V gene are SGHDT and YYEEEE. CDR3 residues: CASSLAVPGELFF. The CDR3 nucleotides are TGTGCCAGCAGCTTGGCAGTTCCCGGGGAGCTGTTTTTT.

This clonotype was seen repeatedly, ten times or more. The rearrangement uses TRBV5-1 and TRBJ1-6; 11 bases map to TRBD1. The V and J ends lost 6 bases and 10 bases, in that order; junction bases with no gene match: 6. This CDR3 has 14 amino acids. Germline V gene sequence: CDR1 SGHRS, CDR2 YFSETQ. The CDR3 nucleotides are TGCGCCAGCACTAAGGGGACAGGGGGATCACCCCTCCACTTT. This translates into CASTKGTGGSPLHF.

This clonotype occurred many times. The rearrangement uses TRBV20-1 and TRBJ2-1; weak D call: TRBD2 (6 bases). Germline V gene sequence: CDR1 DFQATT, CDR2 SNEGSKA (reference sequence). The CDR3 is 14 residues long. The V end was cut by 6 bases, the J end by 7 bases, with 19 bases between. The CDR3 coding sequence is TGCAGTGCACGCCAACCGGGACTTCTAAATGAGCAGTTCTTC. It specifies CSARQPGLLNEQFF.

This chain uses TRBV6-1 with TRBJ1-6, with D tentatively TRBD1 (5 bases). V lost 6 bases and J 10 bases, leaving 13 bases between the germline ends. The CDR3 sequence is 13 residues long. The germline CDR1 and CDR2 sequences are MNHNS and SASEGT. This chain's CDR3 is CASSKPGWSPLHF. CDR3 nucleotides: TGTGCCAGCAGCAAACCAGGGTGGTCACCCCTCCACTTT.

This clonotype was detected many times. The chain has TRBV20-1 and TRBJ1-1; the match to TRBD1 covers 9 bases. The CDR3 length is 14 residues. Trimming at V came to 2 bases and at J to 1 base, leaving 2 bases not matched to a gene. Germline CDR1 DFQATT, CDR2 SNEGSKA (reference sequence). CDR3 residues: CSARTGQGNTEAFF. DNA for the CDR3: TGCAGTGCTAGAACGGGACAGGGGAACACTGAAGCTTTCTTT.